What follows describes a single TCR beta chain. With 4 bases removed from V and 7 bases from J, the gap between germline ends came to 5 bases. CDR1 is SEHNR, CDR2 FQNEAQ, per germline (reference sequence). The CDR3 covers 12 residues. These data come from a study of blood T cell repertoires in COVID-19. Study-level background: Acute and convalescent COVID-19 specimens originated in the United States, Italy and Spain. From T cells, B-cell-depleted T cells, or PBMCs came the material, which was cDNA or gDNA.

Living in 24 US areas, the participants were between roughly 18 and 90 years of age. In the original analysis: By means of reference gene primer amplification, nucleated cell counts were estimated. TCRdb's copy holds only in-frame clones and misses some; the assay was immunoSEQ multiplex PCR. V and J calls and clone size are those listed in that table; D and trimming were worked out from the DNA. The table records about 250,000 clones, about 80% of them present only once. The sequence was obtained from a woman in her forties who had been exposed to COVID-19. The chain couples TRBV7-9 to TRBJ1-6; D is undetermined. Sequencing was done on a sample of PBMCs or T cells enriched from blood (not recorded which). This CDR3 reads CASSSENSPLHF. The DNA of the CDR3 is TGTGCCAGCAGCTCTGAGAATTCACCCCTCCACTTT. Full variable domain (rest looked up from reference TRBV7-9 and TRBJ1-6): DTGVSQNPRHKITKRGQNVTFRCDPISEHNRLYWYRQTLGQGPEFLTYFQNEAQLEKSRLLSDRFSAERPKGSFSTLEIQRTEQGDSAMYLCASSSENSPLHFGNGTRLTVT.